This TCR beta chain stems from a study of early T cells in non-severe SARS-CoV-2 infection. Study findings and constraints: Lookups in VDJdb leaned toward anti-spike CD8 responses and missed private and CD4 specificities.

The protocol attached unique molecular identifiers to individual cDNA molecules. TCRdb independently ran MiXCR on the 5' RACE reads; one entry per CDR3 protein. The sample lists around 35,000 distinct CDR3 sequences, 4.5% to 7% occurring once. Trimming took off 9 bases at V and 2 bases at J, with 19 bases between the two ends. The CDR3 is 15 residues long. Germline V gives CDR1 LNHDA, CDR2 SQIVND (reference sequence). This clonotype was picked up many times. Its antigen remains unidentified. The TCR comes from an adult who was a healthcare worker with PCR-confirmed SARS-CoV-2 infection or an uninfected control (not recorded which). The genes are TRBV19 and TRBJ1-2; D unclear. Sequencing was done on a sample of whole blood. Here the CDR3 reads CASQRAEAANYGYTF. In DNA form, the CDR3 reads TGTGCCAGCCAGCGAGCGGAGGCCGCAAACTATGGCTACACCTTC.